This T cell receptor beta chain was sequenced in a study of T cell repertoires in cytomegalovirus infection. Study in general: The study used recently identified HLA-C-restricted and well-studied HLA-B-restricted CMV epitopes. Public TCR beta signatures were indicative of both CMV infection and a matching HLA type.

The germline V gene encodes CDR1 MNHEY and CDR2 SMNVEV (reference sequence). Between the trimmed V and J ends, which lost 6 bases and 1 base, there was a span of 10 bases. CDR3 length equals 14 residues. Overall study findings and caveats: Identification of carriers of CMV plus the relevant HLA was performed using cumulative public TCR beta family frequency. The response measured ex vivo was dominated by TCR beta clonotypes (HLA-C-restricted and CMV-specific).

As to this clonotype: As yet, its antigen is unknown.

Each CDR3 protein gets one entry after TCRdb re-called the reads with MiXCR. The table includes 570,000 or so distinct CDR3 sequences, over 35% detected once. Material: cultured PBMCs, obtained from culture after CMV antigen stimulation. The TCR was taken from a human donor in good health (CMV status not recorded). Some clones in this sample may be carry-over from other donors' samples. The chain combines TRBV27 with TRBJ1-5, with a tentative D call TRBD1 (5 bases). This CDR3 reads CASSPGTSNQPQHF. Written as DNA, the CDR3 is TGTGCCAGCAGCCCAGGGACGAGCAATCAGCCCCAGCATTTT.